This note documents a single TCR beta chain sequence. Its antigen is not identified. Newly diagnosed hyperthyroidism donors, aged 18 to 65, duration under 2 months. The sample belongs to a study of Graves' ophthalmopathy and Graves' hyperthyroidism. Notes on the study in general: The model predicted ophthalmopathy progression with about 71% sensitivity and approximately 72% specificity. Among thyroid clonotypes expanded above 0.001 frequency, most also appeared in blood.

The CDR3 runs 14 residues. Per germline, CDR1 SGHTA and CDR2 FQGNSA. The J segment lost 5 bases and the V segment lost 5 bases, leaving 3 bases of the junction unmatched. Beta-chain TCR CDR3 regions were amplified from RNA transcripts. Second-round multiplex PCR followed a first-round RT-PCR using HTBI primers. MiXCR was run by TCRdb on the multiplex PCR reads, yielding one entry per CDR3 protein. The table shows a few hundred thousand distinct CDR3 sequences, with under 45% occurring only once. The TCR comes from an adult man with Graves' hyperthyroidism. The J gene is TRBJ2-5, the V gene TRBV7-2; the match to TRBD2 covers 12 bases. The source material was peripheral blood or thyroid tissue (not recorded which). The CDR3 bases are TGTGCCAGCAGCCACCTAGCGGGAGGGGAGACCCAGTACTTC. Encoded protein: CASSHLAGGETQYF.